Presented here are 23 T cell receptor beta chains from one specimen sequenced in a study of T cell repertoires in cytomegalovirus infection (dated by TCRdb to between 2018 and 2021). Instrument used: Illumina HiSeq 1500. Through fastp at Q25 and MiXCR, TCRdb rebuilt clones from the public reads, retaining in-frame beta chains. One record per CDR3 amino acid sequence lists the most common genes and DNA. In all, the sample holds a few hundred thousand distinct CDR3 sequences, and 17% of those were seen once. About 12% of the sample lies in the top ten. The material sequenced was PBMCs. The receptor source for this set is a human donor in good health (CMV status not recorded). Some clones in this sample may be carry-over from other donors' samples.

This clonotype was found many times. The chain employs TRBV4-1 and TRBJ1-5; possibly TRBD1 for D (6 bases). Trimming shortened V by 0 bases and J by 5 bases, and 11 bases separated the two germline ends. The CDR3 loop spans 15 amino acids. CDR1 is MGHRA, CDR2 YSYEKL, per germline. The CDR3 here is CASSQEGRGHQPQHF. The DNA of the CDR3 is TGCGCCAGCAGCCAAGAGGGCCGGGGGCATCAGCCCCAGCATTTT.

This clonotype was counted a few times. V and J are TRBV5-8 and TRBJ2-3; 7 bases match TRBD2. J was trimmed by 3 bases and V by 3 bases; bases with no gene match: 10. The germline V gene encodes CDR1 SGHTS and CDR2 YDEGEE. The CDR3 consists of 16 residues. The CDR3 here is CASSWGGSTLTDTQYF. The CDR3 DNA reads TGTGCCAGCAGCTGGGGAGGGAGCACTTTGACAGATACGCAGTATTTT.

The gene calls are TRBV6-5 and TRBJ1-1; unclear D gene. There are 13 residues in the CDR3. Trimming left V 3 bases short and J 1 base short, with 6 bases between. Germline loops: CDR1 MNHEY, CDR2 SVGAGI. CDR3 amino acids: CASSYQRNTEAFF. CDR3 sequence (DNA): TGTGCCAGCAGTTATCAGCGGAACACTGAAGCTTTCTTT.

This clonotype was seen only a few times. The chain joins TRBV20-1 to TRBJ2-3; D perhaps matches TRBD2 (8 bases). Germline CDR1 DFQATT, CDR2 SNEGSKA (reference sequence). The CDR3 length is 13 residues. Trimming pared 8 bases from V and 1 base from J, leaving 13 bases between. DNA of the CDR3: TGCAGTCCGGGGGGGACAGGCACAGATACGCAGTATTTT. Translated, it gives CSPGGTGTDTQYF.

DNA of the CDR3: TGTGCCAGCAGTTACGATCGCGGGGGAGCCTCCTACGAGCAGTACTTC. Translation: CASSYDRGGASYEQYF. The chain uses TRBV6-2 or TRBV6-3 and TRBJ2-7; TRBD2 agrees at 7 bases. The CDR3 has 16 amino acids. CDR1 and CDR2 from the germline V gene are MNHEY and SVGEGT. The junction had 7 bases not matched to a gene; V was cut back by 2 bases and J by 0 bases.

This clonotype was recorded only once. A much larger clone lies one base from this, so it may be a read error. Because the CDR3 is missing its conserved closing phenylalanine or tryptophan, this is likely a read error. The V and J genes are TRBV12-3 or TRBV12-4 and TRBJ2-3; the D gene is possibly TRBD2 (6 bases). The CDR3 length is 15 residues. V lost 8 bases, J lost 4 bases, and 19 bases lay in between. The CDR3 is CASLMGFGRPDTQYL. The DNA of the CDR3 is TGTGCCAGCCTTATGGGCTTTGGGAGGCCAGATACGCAGTATCTT.

This clonotype was recorded at least ten times. The rearrangement links TRBV7-2 to TRBJ1-1, with D maybe TRBD1 (6 bases). CDR1 SGHTA and CDR2 FQGNSA come from the germline V gene. This CDR3 spans 13 amino acids. The ends were cut back, 5 bases at V and 1 base at J, with 8 bases in the middle. The CDR3: CASSNRENTEAFF. The CDR3 DNA sequence: TGTGCCAGCAGCAACAGGGAGAACACTGAAGCTTTCTTT.

The chain uses TRBV5-5 and TRBJ1-1; D remains ambiguous. Germline V CDR1 and CDR2: SGHKS, YYEKEE (reference sequence). Trimming stripped 4 bases from V and 7 bases from J, with 11 bases between. The CDR3 is 12 residues long. CDR3 loop: CASSPGGIEAFF. The CDR3 DNA is TGTGCCAGCAGCCCTGGTGGAATTGAAGCTTTCTTT.

This clonotype was counted only a few times. CDR3 residues: CASSGPAQETQYF. The CDR3 region has the DNA TGTGCCAGCAGTGGGCCAGCGCAAGAGACCCAGTACTTC. V and J are TRBV2 and TRBJ2-5, with no clear D. V was clipped by 4 bases and J by 2 bases, with 8 bases between them. This CDR3 comprises 13 residues. CDR1 SNHLY and CDR2 FYNNEI come from the germline V gene.

In its sample, this clonotype was seen many times. The chain links TRBV2 to TRBJ2-1; 10 bases align to TRBD2. The J segment lost 0 bases and the V segment lost 8 bases, leaving 7 bases of the junction unmatched. CDR3 length: 16 amino acids. The germline V gene has CDR1 SNHLY and CDR2 FYNNEI. DNA of the CDR3: TGTGCCAGCTGGACTAGCGGAACGATCTCCTACAATGAGCAGTTCTTC. Its protein product is CASWTSGTISYNEQFF.

This clonotype showed up many times. V usage is TRBV20-1 and J usage is TRBJ2-2, with 9 bases aligning to TRBD2. Trimming cost V 0 bases and J 3 bases; bases outside gene matches: 5. Germline loops: CDR1 DFQATT, CDR2 SNEGSKA (reference sequence). The CDR3 runs 16 residues. The CDR3 here is CSARDVRGGDTGELFF. The CDR3 region has the DNA TGCAGTGCTAGAGACGTACGCGGGGGGGACACCGGGGAGCTGTTTTTT.

The V gene is TRBV28, the J gene TRBJ2-7; D is possibly TRBD1 or TRBD2 (7 bases each). The CDR3 is 14 residues long. Germline V gene sequence: CDR1 MDHEN, CDR2 SYDVKM. Between the trimmed V and J ends, which lost 5 bases and 7 bases, there was a span of 18 bases. The chain's CDR3 is CASSLGQQAGEQYF. The CDR3 nucleotides read TGTGCCAGCAGTCTGGGACAGCAAGCGGGGGAGCAGTACTTC. The full variable domain, rest sourced from reference TRBV28 and TRBJ2-7, is DVKVTQSSRYLVKRTGEKVFLECVQDMDHENMFWYRQDPGLGLRLIYFSYDVKMKEKGDIPEGYSVSREKKERFSLILESASTNQTSMYLCASSLGQQAGEQYFGPGTRLTVT.

The chain uses TRBV7-3 and TRBJ1-3, with D maybe TRBD1 (5 bases). The CDR3 has 20 amino acids. The V gene's germline CDR1 is SGHTA and CDR2 FQGTGA. Deletions cut 5 bases from V and 3 bases from J, with 29 bases between. CDR3 residues: CASSLALFGKQALDGNTIYF. The CDR3, as DNA: TGTGCCAGCAGCCTTGCCCTTTTCGGGAAACAGGCTCTGGATGGAAACACCATATATTTT.

This clonotype was seen repeatedly, ten times or more. The V and J genes are TRBV10-3 and TRBJ2-1; tentatively, D is TRBD2 (5 bases). The germline V gene encodes CDR1 ENHRY and CDR2 SYGVKD. CDR3 length: 14 amino acids. Trimming cost V 7 bases and J 4 bases, with 14 bases left between them. CDR3 in amino acids: CAIKYSEVYNEQFF. The CDR3 nucleotides are TGTGCCATCAAATATTCGGAGGTATACAATGAGCAGTTCTTC.

J is TRBJ1-1 and V is TRBV27; TRBD1 might be the D (6 bases). Trimming shortened V by 1 base and J by 8 bases, and 20 bases separated the two germline ends. The CDR3 loop spans 16 amino acids. In germline, CDR1 is MNHEY, CDR2 SMNVEV (reference sequence). CDR3 DNA: TGTGCCAGCAGTTTATTGATGACAGGATTGGGTCTAGAAGCTTTCTTT. Translation: CASSLLMTGLGLEAFF.

This clonotype was recorded many times. This chain links TRBV7-2 with TRBJ2-7; maybe TRBD2 (5 bases). Trimming shortened V by 1 base and J by 2 bases, and 12 bases separated the two germline ends. CDR1 is SGHTA and CDR2 is FQGNSA in the germline V gene. This CDR3 has 15 residues. The CDR3 loop reads CASSLGLAFPYEQYF. CDR3 DNA sequence: TGTGCCAGCAGCTTAGGGCTAGCCTTCCCCTACGAGCAGTACTTC.

This clonotype was picked up many times. The junction does not match germline at one end; this may be a read error. This sequence joins TRBV6-2 or TRBV6-3 and TRBJ1-1; D is perhaps TRBD1 (5 bases). CDR1 and CDR2 from the germline V gene are MNHEY and SVGEGT. This CDR3 is built from 15 residues. The CDR3 coding sequence is TGTGCCAGCAGTTATTCTCCCCCAGGGTCTTCCCGCAGTGTTTTT. It translates to CASSYSPPGSSRSVF.

In its sample, this clonotype was seen many times. J is TRBJ2-1 and V is TRBV7-9, with D possibly called TRBD1 or TRBD2 (6 bases each). Trimming took 9 bases from V and 6 from J, leaving 18 bases between them. The CDR3 is 14 amino acids. Germline CDR1 and CDR2: SEHNR and FQNEAQ (reference sequence). Here the CDR3 DNA reads TGTGCCAGTGAGAAGGGGGGAAGTCTCAATGAGCAGTTCTTC. Protein product: CASEKGGSLNEQFF.

This rearrangement joins TRBV20-1 to TRBJ2-7, with D perhaps TRBD1 or TRBD2 (6 bases each). The length of the CDR3 is 14 residues. With 1 base removed from V and 0 bases from J, the gap between germline ends came to 10 bases. Germline V lookup: CDR1 DFQATT, CDR2 SNEGSKA (reference sequence). The CDR3 loop is CSARVGGPSYEQYF. The DNA of the CDR3 is TGCAGTGCTAGAGTAGGGGGGCCCTCCTACGAGCAGTACTTC.

The V call is TRBV2, the J call TRBJ1-1; TRBD1 aligns across 10 bases. This CDR3 spans 17 amino acids. Germline CDR1 reads SNHLY; CDR2 reads FYNNEI. The V segment lost 3 bases and the J segment 4 bases; nucleotides outside the gene matches: 11. This CDR3 reads CASSDPMTGGGSTEAFF. CDR3 nucleotide sequence: TGTGCCAGCAGTGACCCTATGACAGGGGGCGGGAGCACTGAAGCTTTCTTT.

This clonotype was seen at least ten times. The chain carries TRBV6-1 and TRBJ1-1; D remains unclear. Germline-derived CDR1 and CDR2 are MNHNS and SASEGT. With 5 bases removed from V and 0 bases from J, the gap between germline ends came to 13 bases. The CDR3 is made up of 15 amino acids. This CDR3 is CASSSGREMNTEAFF. DNA for the CDR3: TGTGCCAGCAGTTCAGGAAGGGAGATGAACACTGAAGCTTTCTTT.

The sample holds many counts of this clonotype. The gene calls are TRBV4-1 and TRBJ2-7, with 7 bases lining up with TRBD1. Germline V gives CDR1 MGHRA, CDR2 YSYEKL. This CDR3 has 15 residues. V gave up 4 bases and J gave up 5 bases; unmatched junction bases: 11. The CDR3 nucleotides are TGCGCCAGCAGCCTTCGACAGGGACGGACCGACGAGCAGTACTTC. This translates into CASSLRQGRTDEQYF.

V gene TRBV11-1 combines with J gene TRBJ2-5; D remains ambiguous. Trimming took 1 base from V and 2 from J, leaving 8 bases between them. Germline V CDR1 and CDR2: SGHAT, FQDESV (reference sequence). CDR3 length: 14 amino acids. This CDR3 is CASSLGDHQETQYF. The CDR3 DNA reads TGTGCCAGCAGCTTAGGTGATCATCAAGAGACCCAGTACTTC. The variable domain in full, completed from reference TRBV11-1 and TRBJ2-5, reads EAEVAQSPRYKITEKSQAVAFWCDPISGHATLYWYRQILGQGPELLVQFQDESVVDDSQLPKDRFSAERLKGVDSTLKIQPAELGDSAMYLCASSLGDHQETQYFGPGTRLLVL.